The 10 T cell receptor beta chains below come from one sample, sequenced in a study of control samples from healthy donors and cancer patients. Some clones are missing from TCRdb's copy, which holds only in-frame ones; the method was immunoSEQ multiplex PCR. The table has about 89,000 clones, 70% to 90% seen once. Sequencing was performed on blood. These receptors originate from a woman aged 40 to 50 in good health.

The count of this clone is one. This CDR3 reads CAWSPGQLISGNTIYF. The CDR3 DNA sequence: TGTGCCTGGAGTCCAGGACAGCTTATCTCTGGAAACACCATATATTTT. The gene calls are TRBV30 and TRBJ1-3; possibly TRBD1 for D (6 bases). Germline values: CDR1 GTSNPN, CDR2 SVGIG (reference sequence). This CDR3 has 16 residues. Trimming took off 2 bases at V and 0 bases at J, with 14 bases between the two ends.

This chain connects TRBV6-5 to TRBJ2-2; D call uncertain. Germline V gene sequence: CDR1 MNHEY, CDR2 SVGAGI. This CDR3 region has 13 residues. V was pared by 4 bases and J by 4 bases, with 7 bases between. Here the CDR3 DNA reads TGTGCCAGCAGTTCCGACTCCACCGGGGAGCTGTTTTTT. Translation: CASSSDSTGELFF.

The chain joins TRBV7-2 to TRBJ2-7; 7 bases fit TRBD1. The junction had 5 bases not matched to a gene; V was cut back by 0 bases and J by 0 bases. There are 16 residues in the CDR3. Per the germline V gene, CDR1 is SGHTA and CDR2 is FQGNSA. The DNA of the CDR3 is TGTGCCAGCAGCTTAGCGGGGACAGATAGCTCCTACGAGCAGTACTTC. This codes for CASSLAGTDSSYEQYF.

This clone showed up just a few times. The chain employs TRBV7-8 and TRBJ2-7, with D maybe TRBD2 (7 bases). Germline V gives CDR1 SGHVS, CDR2 FQNEAQ. With 8 bases removed from V and 0 bases from J, the gap between germline ends came to 20 bases. CDR3 size: 16 residues. CDR3 coding DNA: TGTGCCAGCGGCTCCGGAACGGGGGGCCACTCCTACGAGCAGTACTTC. It encodes CASGSGTGGHSYEQYF.

The gene calls are TRBV21-1 and TRBJ2-4; the table's D call, TRBD1, was not checked against the DNA. TRBV21-1 constitutes a pseudogene. The CDR3 has 18 residues. The CDR3 DNA is TGTGCCAGCAGCAAACCGACCGACAGGAGCCTAGCCAAAAACATTCAGTACTTC. Translating it yields CASSKPTDRSLAKNIQYF.

The chain couples TRBV6-5 to TRBJ2-7; D is possibly TRBD2 (5 bases). The V gene lost 7 bases and the J gene lost 1 base, with 11 bases spanning the gap. CDR3 length equals 13 residues. From germline, CDR1 is MNHEY and CDR2 SVGAGI. CDR3 sequence reads: CASKPSQSYEQYF. CDR3 nucleotide sequence: TGTGCCAGCAAACCTAGCCAGTCCTACGAGCAGTACTTC.

The chain uses TRBV19 and TRBJ2-7; no firm D call. The CDR3 extends over 13 amino acids. Trimming took off 4 bases at V and 2 bases at J, with 9 bases between the two ends. CDR1 is LNHDA and CDR2 is SQIVND in the germline V gene (reference sequence). The CDR3: CASSTQGAYEQYF. The CDR3 bases are TGTGCCAGTAGTACCCAAGGAGCCTACGAGCAGTACTTC.

The CDR3 sequence is CATASGGMNTGELFF. CDR3 in DNA: TGTGCCACCGCTTCTGGGGGAATGAACACCGGGGAGCTGTTTTTT. The chain combines TRBV24-1 with TRBJ2-2; D could derive from TRBD1 or TRBD2 (5 bases each). Trimming pared 9 bases from V and 1 base from J, leaving 14 bases between. This CDR3 is 15 amino acids long. Per germline, CDR1 KGHDR and CDR2 SFDVKD.

The CDR3 sequence: CSAQGPDTQYF. The CDR3 DNA reads TGCAGTGCTCAGGGCCCAGATACGCAGTATTTT. V gene TRBV20-1 combines with J gene TRBJ2-3, with D tentatively TRBD1 (5 bases). The length of the CDR3 is 11 residues. Per the germline V gene, CDR1 is DFQATT and CDR2 is SNEGSKA (reference sequence). V lost 5 bases and J lost 4, with 7 bases in between.

This clone showed up just once. This chain uses TRBV3-1 (or the pseudogene TRBV3-2) with TRBJ1-2, with unresolved D. Trimming pared 2 bases from V and 0 bases from J, leaving 4 bases between. The germline V gene has CDR1 LGHDT and CDR2 YNNKEL (reference sequence). This CDR3 has 13 residues. Here the CDR3 DNA reads TGTGCCAGCAGCCAACCTGCTAACTATGGCTACACCTTC. Protein: CASSQPANYGYTF.